Sequencing of this T cell receptor beta chain was carried out in a study of technical replicates of blood from several donors. Profiling relied on immunoSEQ multiplex PCR, and the TCRdb table lists in-frame clones only, not all of them. Of about 69,000 clones in the sample, 75% to 90% were seen once. The CDR3 is 19 residues long. Germline-derived CDR1 and CDR2 are SGHKS and YYEKEE (reference sequence). The V and J ends lost 0 bases and 5 bases, in that order; junction bases with no gene match: 18. The sequence was collected from a human donor in good health. Some clones in this sample may be carry-over from other donors' samples. The V and J genes are TRBV5-5 and TRBJ2-7; 9 bases match TRBD1. The sequenced sample was PBMCs. The CDR3 loop is CASSLGLIGGTGSRHEQYF. For the CDR3, the DNA is TGTGCCAGCAGCTTGGGGCTGATTGGTGGGACAGGGAGTCGGCACGAGCAGTACTTC.